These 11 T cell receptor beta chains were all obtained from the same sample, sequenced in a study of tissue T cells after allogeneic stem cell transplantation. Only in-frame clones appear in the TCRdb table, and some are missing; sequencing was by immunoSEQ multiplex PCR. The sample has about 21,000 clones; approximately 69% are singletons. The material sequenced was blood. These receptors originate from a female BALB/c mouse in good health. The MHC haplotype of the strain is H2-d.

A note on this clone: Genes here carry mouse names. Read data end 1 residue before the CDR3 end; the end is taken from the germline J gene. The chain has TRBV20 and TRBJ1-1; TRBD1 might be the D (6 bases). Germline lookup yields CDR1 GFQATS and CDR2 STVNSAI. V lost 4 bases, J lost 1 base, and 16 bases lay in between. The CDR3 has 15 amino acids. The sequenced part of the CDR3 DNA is TGTGGTGCTACTTCTTCCGGGACAATAAACACAGAAGTCTTC. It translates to CGATSSGTINTEVF. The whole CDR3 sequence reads CGATSSGTINTEVFF.

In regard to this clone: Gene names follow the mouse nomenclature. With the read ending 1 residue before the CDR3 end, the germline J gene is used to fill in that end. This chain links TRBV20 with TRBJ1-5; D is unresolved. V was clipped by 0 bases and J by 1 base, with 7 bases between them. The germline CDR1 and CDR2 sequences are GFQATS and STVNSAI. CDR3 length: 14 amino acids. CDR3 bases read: TGTGGTGCTAGGGATCGGCAAAACAACCAGGCTCCGCTT. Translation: CGARDRQNNQAPL. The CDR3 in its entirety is CGARDRQNNQAPLF.

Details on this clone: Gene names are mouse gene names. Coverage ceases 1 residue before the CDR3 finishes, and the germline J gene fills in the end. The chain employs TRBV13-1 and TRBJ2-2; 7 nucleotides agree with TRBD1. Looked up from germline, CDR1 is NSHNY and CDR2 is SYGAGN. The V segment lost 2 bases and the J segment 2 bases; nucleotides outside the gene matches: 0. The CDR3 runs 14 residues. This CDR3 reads CASSDRGNTGQLYF. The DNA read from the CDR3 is TGTGCCAGCAGTGACAGGGGGAACACCGGGCAGCTCTAC.

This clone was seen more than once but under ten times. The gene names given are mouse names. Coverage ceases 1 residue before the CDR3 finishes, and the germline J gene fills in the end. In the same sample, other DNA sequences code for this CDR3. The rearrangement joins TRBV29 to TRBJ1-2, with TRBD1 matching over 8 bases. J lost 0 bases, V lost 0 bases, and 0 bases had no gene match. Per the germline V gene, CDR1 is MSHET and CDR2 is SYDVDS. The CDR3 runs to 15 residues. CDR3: CASSLSQGANSDYTF. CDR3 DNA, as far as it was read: TGTGCTAGCAGTTTATCACAGGGGGCAAACTCCGACTACACC.

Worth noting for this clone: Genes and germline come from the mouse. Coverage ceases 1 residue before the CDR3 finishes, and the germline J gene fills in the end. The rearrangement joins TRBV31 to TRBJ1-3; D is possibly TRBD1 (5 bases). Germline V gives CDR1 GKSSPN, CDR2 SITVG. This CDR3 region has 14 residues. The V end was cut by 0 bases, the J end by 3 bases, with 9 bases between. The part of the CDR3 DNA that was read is TGTGCCTGGAGTCTAGGCAGGGATGGAAATACGCTCTAT. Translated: CAWSLGRDGNTLY. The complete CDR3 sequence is CAWSLGRDGNTLYF.

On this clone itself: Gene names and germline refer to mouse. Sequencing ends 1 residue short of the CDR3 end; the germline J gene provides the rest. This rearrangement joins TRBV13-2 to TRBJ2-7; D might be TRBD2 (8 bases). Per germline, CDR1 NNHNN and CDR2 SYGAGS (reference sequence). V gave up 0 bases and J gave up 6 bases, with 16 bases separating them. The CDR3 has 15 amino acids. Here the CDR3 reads CASGDAGGARSEQYF. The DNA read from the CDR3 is TGTGCCAGCGGTGATGCAGGGGGGGCGCGGTCTGAACAGTAC.

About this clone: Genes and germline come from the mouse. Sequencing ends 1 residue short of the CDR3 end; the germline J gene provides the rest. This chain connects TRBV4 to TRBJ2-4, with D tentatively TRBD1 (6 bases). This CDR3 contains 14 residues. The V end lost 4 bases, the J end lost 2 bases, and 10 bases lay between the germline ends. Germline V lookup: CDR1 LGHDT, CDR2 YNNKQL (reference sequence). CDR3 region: CASSFWTVQNTLYF. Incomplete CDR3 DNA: TGTGCCAGCAGCTTTTGGACAGTTCAAAACACCTTGTAC.

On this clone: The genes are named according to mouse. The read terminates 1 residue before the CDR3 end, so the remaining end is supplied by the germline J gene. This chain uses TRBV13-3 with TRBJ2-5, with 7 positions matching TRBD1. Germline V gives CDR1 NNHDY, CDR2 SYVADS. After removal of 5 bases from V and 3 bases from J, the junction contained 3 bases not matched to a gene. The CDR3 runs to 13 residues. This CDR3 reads CASRSTGQDTQYF. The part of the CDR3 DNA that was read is TGTGCCAGCAGATCGACAGGGCAAGACACCCAGTAC. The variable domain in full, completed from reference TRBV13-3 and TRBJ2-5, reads EAAVTQSPRSKVAVTGGKVTLSCHQTNNHDYMYWYRQDTGHGLRLIHYSYVADSTEKGDIPDGYKASRPSQENFSLILELASLSQTAVYFCASRSTGQDTQYFGPGTRLLVL.

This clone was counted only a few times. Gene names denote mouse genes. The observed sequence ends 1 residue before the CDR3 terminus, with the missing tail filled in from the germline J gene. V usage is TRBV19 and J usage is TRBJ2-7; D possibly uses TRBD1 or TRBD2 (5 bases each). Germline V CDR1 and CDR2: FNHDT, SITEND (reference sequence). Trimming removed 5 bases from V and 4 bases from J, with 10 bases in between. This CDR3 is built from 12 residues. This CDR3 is CASSRGRYEQYF. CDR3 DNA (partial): TGTGCCAGCAGCCGGGGACGGTATGAACAGTAC.

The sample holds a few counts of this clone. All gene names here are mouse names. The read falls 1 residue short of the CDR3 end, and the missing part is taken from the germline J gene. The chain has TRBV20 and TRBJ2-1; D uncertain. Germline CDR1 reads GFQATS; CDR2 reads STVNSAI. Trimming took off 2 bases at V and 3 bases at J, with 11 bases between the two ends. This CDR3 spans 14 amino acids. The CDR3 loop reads CGARREGRYAEQFF. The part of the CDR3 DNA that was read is TGTGGTGCTAGGAGAGAGGGCCGCTATGCTGAGCAGTTC.

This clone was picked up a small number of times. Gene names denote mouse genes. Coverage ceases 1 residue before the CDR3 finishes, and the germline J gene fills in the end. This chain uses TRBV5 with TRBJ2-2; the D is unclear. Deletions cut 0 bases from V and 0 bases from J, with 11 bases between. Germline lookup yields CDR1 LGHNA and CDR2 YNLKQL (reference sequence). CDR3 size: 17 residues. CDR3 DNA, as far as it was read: TGTGCCAGCAGCCAAGATGCGTCTGGAGCAAACACCGGGCAGCTCTAC. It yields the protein CASSQDASGANTGQLY. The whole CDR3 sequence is CASSQDASGANTGQLYF.